This TCR beta chain was sequenced during a study of CD8+ T cells in alopecia areata. At the level of the study: The study gave treated patients oral tofacitinib at 5 to 10 mg twice daily. Treatment with tofacitinib (6 to 18 months) was followed by 6 months off drug. Study results and limitations: Relative to mice, TCR sharing across patients was less clear, a difference possibly HLA-related.

With respect to this clone: The antigen remains undetermined.

Trimming removed 0 bases at V and 1 base at J, with 11 bases between. Germline loops: CDR1 SGHRS, CDR2 YFSETQ. The CDR3 totals 16 residues. Extracted RNA was reverse transcribed, and the resulting cDNA served as sequencing template. Data came from immunoSEQ multiplex PCR; TCRdb stores just in-frame clones and leaves some out. The sample includes about 160,000 clones, around 86% seen only once; the top ten take roughly 16%. The chain has TRBV5-1 and TRBJ2-1, with D possibly TRBD2 on 6 matching bases. The specimen comprised CD8+ T cells sorted from blood, sampled at week 0. The clonotype comes from a human donor with alopecia areata. The CDR3 sequence: CASSLAYGTSYNEQFF. For the CDR3, the DNA is TGCGCCAGCAGCTTGGCATACGGGACTTCCTACAATGAGCAGTTCTTC. Full variable domain (outside the CDR3, taken from reference TRBV5-1 and TRBJ2-1): KAGVTQTPRYLIKTRGQQVTLSCSPISGHRSVSWYQQTPGQGLQFLFEYFSETQRNKGNFPGRFSGRQFSNSRSEMNVSTLELGDSALYLCASSLAYGTSYNEQFFGPGTRLTVL.